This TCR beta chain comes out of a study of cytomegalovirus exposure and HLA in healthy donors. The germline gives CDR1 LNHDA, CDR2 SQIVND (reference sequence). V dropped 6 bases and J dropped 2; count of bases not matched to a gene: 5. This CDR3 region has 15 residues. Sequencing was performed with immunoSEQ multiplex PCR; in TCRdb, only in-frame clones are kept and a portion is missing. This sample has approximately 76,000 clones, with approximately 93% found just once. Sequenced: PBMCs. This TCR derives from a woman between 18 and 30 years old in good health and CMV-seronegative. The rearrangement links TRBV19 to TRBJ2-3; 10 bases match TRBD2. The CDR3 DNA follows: TGTGCCAGTAGGTTACTAGCGGGGCCCACAGATACGCAGTATTTT. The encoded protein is CASRLLAGPTDTQYF.